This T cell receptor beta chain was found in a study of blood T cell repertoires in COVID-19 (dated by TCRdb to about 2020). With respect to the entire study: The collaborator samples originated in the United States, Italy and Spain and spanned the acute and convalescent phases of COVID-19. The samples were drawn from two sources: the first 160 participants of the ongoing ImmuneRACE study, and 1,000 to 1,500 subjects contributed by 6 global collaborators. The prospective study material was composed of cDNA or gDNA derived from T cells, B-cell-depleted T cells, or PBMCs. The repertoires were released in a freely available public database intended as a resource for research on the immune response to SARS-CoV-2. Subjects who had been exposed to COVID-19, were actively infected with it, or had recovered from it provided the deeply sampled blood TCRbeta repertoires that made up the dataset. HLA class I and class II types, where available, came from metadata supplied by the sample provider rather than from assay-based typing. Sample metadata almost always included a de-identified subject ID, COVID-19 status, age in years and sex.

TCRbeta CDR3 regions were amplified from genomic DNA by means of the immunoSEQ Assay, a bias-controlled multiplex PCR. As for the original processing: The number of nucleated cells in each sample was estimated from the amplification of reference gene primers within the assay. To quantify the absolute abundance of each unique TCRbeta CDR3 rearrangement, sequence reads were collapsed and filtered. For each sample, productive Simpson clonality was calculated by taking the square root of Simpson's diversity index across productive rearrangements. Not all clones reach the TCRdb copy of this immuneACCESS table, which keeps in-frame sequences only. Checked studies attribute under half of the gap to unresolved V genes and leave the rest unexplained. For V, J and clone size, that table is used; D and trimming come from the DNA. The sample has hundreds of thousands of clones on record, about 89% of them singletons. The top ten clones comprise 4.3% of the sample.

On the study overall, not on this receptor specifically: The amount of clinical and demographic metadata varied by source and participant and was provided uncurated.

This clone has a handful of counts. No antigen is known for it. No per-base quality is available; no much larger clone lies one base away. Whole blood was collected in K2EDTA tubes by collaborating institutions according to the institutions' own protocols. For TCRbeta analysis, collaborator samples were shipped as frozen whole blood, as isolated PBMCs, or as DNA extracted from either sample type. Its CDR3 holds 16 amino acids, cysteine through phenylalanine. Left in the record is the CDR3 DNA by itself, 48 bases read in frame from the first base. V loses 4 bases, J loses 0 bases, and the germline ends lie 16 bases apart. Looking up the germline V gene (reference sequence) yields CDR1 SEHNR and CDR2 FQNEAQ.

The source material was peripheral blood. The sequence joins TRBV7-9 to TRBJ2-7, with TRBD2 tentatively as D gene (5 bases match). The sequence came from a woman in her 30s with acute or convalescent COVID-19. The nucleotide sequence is TGTGCCAGCAGCTCCCCGACGGGGAGAAACTCCTACGAGCAGTACTTC. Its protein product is CASSSPTGRNSYEQYF. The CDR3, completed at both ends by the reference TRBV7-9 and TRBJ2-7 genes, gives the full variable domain DTGVSQNPRHKITKRGQNVTFRCDPISEHNRLYWYRQTLGQGPEFLTYFQNEAQLEKSRLLSDRFSAERPKGSFSTLEIQRTEQGDSAMYLCASSSPTGRNSYEQYFGPGTRLTVT.